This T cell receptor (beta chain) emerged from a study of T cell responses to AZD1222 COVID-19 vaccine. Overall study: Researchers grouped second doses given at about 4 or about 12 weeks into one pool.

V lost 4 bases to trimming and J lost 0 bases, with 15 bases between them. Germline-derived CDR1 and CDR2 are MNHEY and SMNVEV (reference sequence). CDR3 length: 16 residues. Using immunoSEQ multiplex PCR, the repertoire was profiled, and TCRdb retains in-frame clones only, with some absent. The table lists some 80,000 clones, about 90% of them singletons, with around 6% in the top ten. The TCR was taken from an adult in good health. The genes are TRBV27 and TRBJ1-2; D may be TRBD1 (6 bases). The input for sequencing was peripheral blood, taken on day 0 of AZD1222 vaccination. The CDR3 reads CASSSYGTNPNYGYTF. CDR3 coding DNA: TGTGCCAGCAGTTCCTACGGGACAAACCCTAACTATGGCTACACCTTC.